These 13 T cell receptor beta chains came from one sample sequenced in a study of beta chain features in type 1 diabetes. Expressed TCRB transcripts got sequenced, as all isolated RNA was reverse transcribed. Measured with immunoSEQ multiplex PCR; TCRdb has only the in-frame clones, and not every one. Among under 800,000 clones listed, around 15% were seen once. Sequencing was carried out using naive CD4+ T cells from blood. These receptors all come from a man between 18 and 29 years old in good health.

CDR3 DNA sequence: TGCGCCAGCAGCCAAGATCCGGGCAGACCGGGCACAGATACGCAGTATTTT. Its protein product is CASSQDPGRPGTDTQYF. The chain couples TRBV4-3 to TRBJ2-3; D remains unclear. Looked up from germline, CDR1 is LGHNA and CDR2 is YSLEER. V gave up 0 bases and J gave up 1 base, with 14 bases separating them. This CDR3 is built from 17 residues.

This clone was detected only a few times. The chain recombines TRBV27 with TRBJ2-7; D is unclear. There are 15 residues in the CDR3. V shed 9 bases and J shed 2 bases, with 20 bases lying between them. Germline values: CDR1 MNHEY, CDR2 SMNVEV (reference sequence). The chain's CDR3 is CASRYGAKVAYEQYF. CDR3 DNA: TGTGCCAGTCGATATGGAGCGAAGGTGGCCTACGAGCAGTACTTC.

This clone was seen more than once but under ten times. This chain links TRBV6-5 with TRBJ1-1; the D gene is possibly TRBD1 (6 bases). V was cut by 8 bases and J by 5 bases, with 18 bases left in between. The CDR3 covers 14 residues. CDR1 and CDR2 (germline): MNHEY, SVGAGI. The CDR3 sequence is CASLTGPGVTEAFF. The CDR3 DNA reads TGTGCCAGCCTGACGGGCCCAGGGGTTACTGAAGCTTTCTTT.

DNA for the CDR3: TGCAGCGTTGAAGAAGGCGGGAGGACCCCCTACGAGCAGTACTTC. This gives the protein CSVEEGGRTPYEQYF. This sequence joins TRBV29-1 and TRBJ2-7, with 8 bases matching TRBD2. With V trimmed by 0 bases and J by 2 bases, 6 bases remained unmatched. Germline V lookup: CDR1 SQVTM, CDR2 ANQGSEA. The CDR3 contains 15 residues.

This clone has more than one count but fewer than ten. The chain is built from TRBV9 and TRBJ2-1, with D perhaps given as TRBD1 or TRBD2 (5 bases each). Germline CDR1 is SGDLS and CDR2 is YYNGEE. V was cut by 0 bases and J by 9 bases, with 13 bases left in between. The CDR3 is 14 residues long. CDR3: CASSVGDLRSEQFF. The DNA of the CDR3 is TGTGCCAGCAGCGTAGGGGACCTCAGGTCTGAGCAGTTCTTC.

This chain connects TRBV5-6 to TRBJ2-3, with D perhaps matching TRBD2 (5 bases). Germline V gene data show CDR1 as SGHDT and CDR2 as YYEEEE. The CDR3 length is 14 residues. V shed 6 bases and J shed 2 bases, with 13 bases lying between them. CDR3 region: CASTHGVYTDTQYF. In DNA, the CDR3 is TGTGCCAGCACCCACGGGGTGTACACAGATACGCAGTATTTT.

V usage is TRBV7-2 and J usage is TRBJ2-1; D unresolved. CDR3 size: 13 residues. Germline V gene lookup returns CDR1 SGHTA and CDR2 FQGNSA. The V end was cut by 1 base, the J end by 7 bases, with 8 bases between. CDR3 sequence (DNA): TGTGCCAGCAGCTTAGGAATCCAGAATGAGCAGTTCTTC. As protein: CASSLGIQNEQFF.

In its sample, this clone was seen a few times. This chain uses TRBV20-1 with TRBJ1-2, with 7 bases matching TRBD1. The CDR3 runs to 11 residues. Trimming removed 7 bases from V and 8 bases from J; junction bases left unmatched: 7. The germline gives CDR1 DFQATT, CDR2 SNEGSKA (reference sequence). The CDR3 protein is CSGQRDSGYTF. As DNA, the CDR3 is TGCAGTGGCCAGAGGGACAGCGGCTACACCTTC.

This clone has more than one count but fewer than ten. The V and J genes are TRBV15 and TRBJ1-6; a weak D match, TRBD1 (5 bases). Trimming removed 1 base from V and 0 bases from J, with 13 bases in between. CDR3 length equals 18 residues. Germline CDR1 reads LNHNV; CDR2 reads YYDKDF (reference sequence). The CDR3 DNA reads as TGTGCCACCAGCAGAGTCACGGCCCAGGGCTCCTATAATTCACCCCTCCACTTT. It encodes CATSRVTAQGSYNSPLHF.

The chain couples TRBV4-3 to TRBJ1-1; no clear D. CDR3 length: 14 residues. Looked up from germline, CDR1 is LGHNA and CDR2 is YSLEER. V lost 2 bases to trimming and J lost 1 base, with 8 bases between them. The CDR3 reads CASSQKHSNTEAFF. The CDR3 DNA is TGCGCCAGCAGCCAAAAACACTCGAACACTGAAGCTTTCTTT.

The table lists this clone with a few counts. The CDR3 loop reads CASRGDRNGDGYTF. CDR3 DNA sequence: TGTGCCAGCAGGGGCGACAGGAATGGGGATGGCTACACCTTC. V is TRBV28 and J is TRBJ1-2; D is possibly TRBD1 (6 bases). Trimming removed 6 bases at V and 6 bases at J, with 17 bases between. This CDR3 has 14 amino acids. Germline values: CDR1 MDHEN, CDR2 SYDVKM.

The V call is TRBV9, the J call TRBJ1-2; tentative D call: TRBD1 (5 bases). V gave up 0 bases and J gave up 6 bases, with 15 bases separating them. The CDR3 is 15 residues long. Germline V gene data show CDR1 as SGDLS and CDR2 as YYNGEE. Here the CDR3 reads CASSVDEGLVDGYTF. CDR3 coding DNA: TGTGCCAGCAGCGTAGACGAGGGGCTGGTGGATGGCTACACCTTC.

This clone has only a few counts. V is TRBV7-2 and J is TRBJ1-2, with no clear D. Germline lookup yields CDR1 SGHTA and CDR2 FQGNSA. Trimming took off 3 bases at V and 6 bases at J, with 11 bases between the two ends. This CDR3 is built from 13 residues. CDR3 coding DNA: TGTGCCAGCAGCTTTCAGCCGGGTGATGGCTACACCTTC. Translating gives CASSFQPGDGYTF. The full variable domain, with the rest looked up from reference TRBV7-2 and TRBJ1-2, is GAGVSQSPSNKVTEKGKDVELRCDPISGHTALYWYRQSLGQGLEFLIYFQGNSAPDKSGLPSDRFSAERTGGSVSTLTIQRTQQEDSAVYLCASSFQPGDGYTFGSGTRLTVV.